Listed below are T cell receptor beta chains from one sample, sequenced in a study of T cell responses to AZD1222 COVID-19 vaccine. Sequencing was performed with immunoSEQ multiplex PCR; in TCRdb, only in-frame clones are kept and a portion is missing. The sample yields 200,000 to 250,000 clones, about 93% seen once. The input for sequencing was peripheral blood, taken on day 0 of MenACWY control vaccination. These receptors were collected from an adult in good health. Each CDR3 is given with its conserved first and last residue. Fields, in order: CDR3 length, J gene, clone size, D gene, V gene, CDR3 protein, CDR3 DNA. D genes are given only for firm matches. Clone size appears in some rows only: once, few, many, or a class for an expanded clone.

>14|TRBJ2-5|-|-|TRBV12-5
CASALGGAEETQYF
TGTGCTAGTGCCTTAGGCGGGGCGGAAGAGACCCAGTACTTC
>15|TRBJ2-7|-|TRBD2|TRBV9
CASSGTSGGSYEQYF
TGTGCCAGCAGCGGGACTAGCGGGGGATCCTACGAGCAGTACTTC
>15|TRBJ1-5|-|-|TRBV6-5
CASRPGTLNNQPQHF
TGTGCCAGCAGGCCCGGGACATTAAACAATCAGCCCCAGCATTTT
>14|TRBJ2-7|-|-|TRBV18
CASSRSTGFDEQYF
TGTGCCAGCTCACGCTCGACAGGTTTCGACGAGCAGTACTTC
>16|TRBJ1-1|-|-|TRBV4-1
CASSTRHPKGGTEAFF
TGCGCCAGCAGCACTAGACACCCTAAAGGGGGCACTGAAGCTTTCTTT
>16|TRBJ2-1|-|TRBD2|TRBV7-2
CASSRSSGGVYNEQFF
TGTGCCAGCAGCCGGTCTAGCGGGGGGGTTTACAATGAGCAGTTCTTC
>14|TRBJ2-5|-|-|TRBV5-4
CASSLWLASETQYF
TGTGCCAGCAGCTTGTGGCTAGCGAGCGAGACCCAGTACTTC
>15|TRBJ1-5|-|-|TRBV6-5
CASTWTRASNQPQHF
TGTGCCAGCACGTGGACCAGGGCTAGCAATCAGCCCCAGCATTTT
>13|TRBJ1-1|once|-|TRBV28
CASSLTKNTEAFF
TGTGCCAGCAGTTTAACCAAGAACACTGAAGCTTTCTTT
>13|TRBJ1-2|-|TRBD1|TRBV2
CASRDRTNYGYTF
TGTGCCAGTAGGGACAGGACTAACTATGGCTACACCTTC
>15|TRBJ1-2|-|-|TRBV2
CASSRTGLANYGYTF
TGTGCCAGCAGTAGAACAGGGTTGGCTAACTATGGCTACACCTTC
>15|TRBJ1-4|once|TRBD1|TRBV3-1/TRBV3-2
CASSQDRGGGEKLFF
TGTGCCAGCAGCCAAGACAGGGGGGGTGGCGAAAAACTGTTTTTT
>14|TRBJ1-4|-|-|TRBV20-1
CSASRQVAGEKLFF
TGCAGTGCTAGTCGACAGGTTGCAGGAGAAAAACTGTTTTTT
>18|TRBJ2-3|-|TRBD2|TRBV7-9
CASSSPGAGGRVADTQYF
TGTGCCAGCAGCTCCCCTGGGGCGGGGGGGCGAGTAGCAGATACGCAGTATTTT
>15|TRBJ1-6|-|-|TRBV18
CASSPVDGNNSPLHF
TGTGCCAGCTCACCAGTCGACGGTAATAATTCACCCCTCCACTTT
>13|TRBJ2-7|-|-|TRBV12-3/TRBV12-4
CASSLAANYEQYF
TGTGCCAGCAGTCTGGCCGCTAACTACGAGCAGTACTTC
>16|TRBJ2-3|-|TRBD2|TRBV7-2
CASSFGWGGPTDTQYF
TGTGCCAGCAGCTTCGGTTGGGGAGGGCCCACAGATACGCAGTATTTT
>15|TRBJ2-5|-|-|TRBV4-1
CASSPFGTRGETQYF
TGCGCCAGCAGCCCTTTCGGGACACGGGGCGAGACCCAGTACTTC